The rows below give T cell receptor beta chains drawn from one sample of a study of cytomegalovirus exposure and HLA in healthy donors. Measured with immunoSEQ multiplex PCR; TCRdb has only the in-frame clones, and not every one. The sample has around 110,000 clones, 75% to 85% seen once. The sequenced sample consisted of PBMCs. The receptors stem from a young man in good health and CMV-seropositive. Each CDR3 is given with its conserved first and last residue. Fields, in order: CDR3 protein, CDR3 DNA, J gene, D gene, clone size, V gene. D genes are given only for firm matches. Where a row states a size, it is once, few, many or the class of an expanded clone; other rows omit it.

CASNPGSLGETQYF	TGTGCCAGCAATCCTGGGTCCCTAGGAGAGACCCAGTACTTC	TRBJ2-5	.	.	TRBV6-6
CASSLDWTDYGYTF	TGTGCCAGCAGCTTAGATTGGACAGACTATGGCTACACCTTC	TRBJ1-2	.	once	TRBV7-9
CASSPPRDSHWDTIYF	TGTGCCAGCAGTCCACCGCGGGACAGCCACTGGGACACCATATATTTT	TRBJ1-3	TRBD1	.	TRBV28
CASSRGMIDSGNTIYF	TGTGCCAGCAGCCGAGGGATGATAGACTCTGGAAACACCATATATTTT	TRBJ1-3	.	.	TRBV14
CASSRDRPSEAFF	TGTGCCAGCAGCCGAGACAGGCCCTCTGAAGCTTTCTTT	TRBJ1-1	.	once	TRBV11-2
CASSPPKGLQGNTEAFF	TGTGCCAGCTCACCCCCAAAGGGTCTACAGGGGAACACTGAAGCTTTCTTT	TRBJ1-1	.	.	TRBV18
CASSPSETRNEKLFF	TGCGCCAGCAGCCCCTCCGAGACTCGTAATGAAAAACTGTTTTTT	TRBJ1-4	.	once	TRBV4-1
CASSLAGQTPYEQYF	TGTGCCAGCAGCTTAGCGGGACAGACCCCCTACGAGCAGTACTTC	TRBJ2-7	TRBD1	.	TRBV11-3
CASSQGTSGGYTQYF	TGCGCCAGCAGCCAAGGAACTAGCGGGGGATATACGCAGTATTTT	TRBJ2-3	TRBD2	.	TRBV4-3
CASSPYSPGNTIYF	TGTGCCAGCAGCCCTTACAGCCCTGGAAACACCATATATTTT	TRBJ1-3	.	.	TRBV7-9
CASSPIPGSESPLHF	TGTGCCAGCTCACCAATCCCGGGGTCGGAATCACCCCTCCACTTT	TRBJ1-6	.	.	TRBV18
CASSFRGQGPYEQYF	TGTGCCAGCAGCTTCCGGGGACAGGGCCCCTACGAGCAGTACTTC	TRBJ2-7	TRBD1	.	TRBV7-2
CASSPPMYPEEAEDTEAFF	TGTGCCAGCAGTCCACCCATGTATCCAGAAGAAGCTGAGGACACTGAAGCTTTCTTT	TRBJ1-1	.	.	TRBV28
CASSPDRSSTDTQYF	TGTGCCAGCAGCCCGGACAGGTCGAGCACAGATACGCAGTATTTT	TRBJ2-3	TRBD1	.	TRBV7-3
CASSLSESLLAALLSPSYEQYF	TGTGCCAGCAGTTTATCTGAATCCCTACTAGCGGCATTACTCAGCCCCTCCTACGAGCAGTACTTC	TRBJ2-7	TRBD2	.	TRBV27
CASSTTGTGNTIYF	TGTGCCAGTAGTACCACAGGGACTGGAAACACCATATATTTT	TRBJ1-3	.	.	TRBV19
CASSQVIGDRIHEQYF	TGTGCCAGCAGCCAAGTCATCGGGGACAGGATCCACGAGCAGTACTTC	TRBJ2-7	TRBD1	.	TRBV4-2
CASSVQTGGQNEQFF	TGCGCCAGCAGCGTCCAGACAGGGGGGCAAAATGAGCAGTTCTTC	TRBJ2-1	TRBD1	.	TRBV5-1
CASSSQGATEAFF	TGTGCCAGCAGCTCCCAGGGGGCCACTGAAGCTTTCTTT	TRBJ1-1	TRBD1	.	TRBV11-3
CASSVAGTGGTGELFF	TGTGCCAGCAGCGTAGCGGGGACAGGGGGTACCGGGGAGCTGTTTTTT	TRBJ2-2	TRBD1	once	TRBV9
CASTSGRGSSYEQYF	TGTGCCAGCACTAGCGGGCGGGGGAGCTCCTACGAGCAGTACTTC	TRBJ2-7	TRBD2	.	TRBV11-2
CASSLGQGVSNQPQHF	TGTGCCAGCAGTCTCGGACAGGGGGTTAGCAATCAGCCCCAGCATTTT	TRBJ1-5	TRBD1	.	TRBV6-6
CAISESTATSGSLDTQYF	TGTGCCATCAGTGAGTCGACGGCCACTAGCGGGAGTCTAGATACGCAGTATTTT	TRBJ2-3	TRBD2	.	TRBV10-3
CASSQDLDNYEQYF	TGCGCCAGCAGCCAAGATTTGGACAACTACGAGCAGTACTTC	TRBJ2-7	.	.	TRBV4-3
CASRNSLGGRDGNTIYF	TGTGCCAGCAGAAATTCTTTGGGGGGAAGGGATGGAAACACCATATATTTT	TRBJ1-3	.	.	TRBV28
CASNSHRQETQYF	TGTGCCAGCAATTCTCACAGACAAGAGACCCAGTACTTC	TRBJ2-5	.	.	TRBV13
CASSHLDGSGANGLTF	TGCGCCAGCAGCCACCTGGACGGCTCTGGGGCCAACGGCCTGACTTTC	TRBJ2-6	.	few	TRBV4-3
CASTQTTGITDTQYF	TGTGCCAGCACCCAGACGACAGGGATCACAGATACGCAGTATTTT	TRBJ2-3	.	.	TRBV21-1
CASLRLAGSYEQYF	TGTGCCAGCTTACGACTAGCGGGATCCTACGAGCAGTACTTC	TRBJ2-7	TRBD2	.	TRBV18
CASSQDREDIQYF	TGCGCCAGCAGCCAAGACAGGGAGGACATTCAGTACTTC	TRBJ2-4	.	.	TRBV4-3
CASSLGQREETQYF	TGCGCCAGCAGCTTGGGACAACGAGAGGAGACCCAGTACTTC	TRBJ2-5	.	.	TRBV5-1
CASSRGLAGGNTGELFF	TGTGCCAGCAGCCGAGGACTAGCGGGAGGGAACACCGGGGAGCTGTTTTTT	TRBJ2-2	TRBD2	.	TRBV5-4